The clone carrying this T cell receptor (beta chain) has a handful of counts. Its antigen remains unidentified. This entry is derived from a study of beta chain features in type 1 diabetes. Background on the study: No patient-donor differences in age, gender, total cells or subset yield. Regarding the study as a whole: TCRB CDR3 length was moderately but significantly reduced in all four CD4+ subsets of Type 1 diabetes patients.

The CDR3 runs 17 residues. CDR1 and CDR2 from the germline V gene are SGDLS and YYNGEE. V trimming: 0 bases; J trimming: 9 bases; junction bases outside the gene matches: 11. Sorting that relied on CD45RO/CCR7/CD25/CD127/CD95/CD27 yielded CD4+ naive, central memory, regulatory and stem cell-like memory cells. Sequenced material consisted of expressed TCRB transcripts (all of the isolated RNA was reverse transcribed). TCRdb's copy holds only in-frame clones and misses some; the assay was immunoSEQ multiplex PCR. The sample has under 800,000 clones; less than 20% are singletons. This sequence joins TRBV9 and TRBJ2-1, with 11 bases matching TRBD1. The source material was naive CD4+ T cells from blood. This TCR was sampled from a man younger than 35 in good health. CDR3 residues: CASSVGIMDRGQPEQFF. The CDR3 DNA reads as TGTGCCAGCAGCGTAGGAATCATGGACAGGGGGCAGCCTGAGCAGTTCTTC. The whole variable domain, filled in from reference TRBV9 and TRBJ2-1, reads DSGVTQTPKHLITATGQRVTLRCSPRSGDLSVYWYQQSLDQGLQFLIQYYNGEERAKGNILERFSAQQFPDLHSELNLSSLELGDSALYFCASSVGIMDRGQPEQFFGPGTRLTVL.